The T cell receptor (beta chain) described here comes from a study of blood T cell repertoires in COVID-19. Background on the study: From the United States, Italy and Spain came samples of acute and convalescent COVID-19.

In the authors' methods: Nucleated cell number was recorded as an estimate derived from reference gene primer amplification. Sequencing used immunoSEQ multiplex PCR; TCRdb keeps in-frame clones, though not all of them. D and trimming were read from the DNA, whereas the V and J calls and clone size are those reported in that table. The data show approximately 110,000 clones, 80% to 90% seen once. Germline values: CDR1 DFQATT, CDR2 SNEGSKA (reference sequence). V lost 3 bases, J lost 2 bases, and 14 bases lay in between. The length of the CDR3 is 14 residues. This TCR was recovered from a woman in her forties or fifties with active or convalescent COVID-19. This chain uses TRBV20-1 with TRBJ2-7, with D possibly matching TRBD1 (5 bases). The specimen was peripheral blood. The chain's CDR3 is CSASLPQGTYEQYF. CDR3 nucleotide sequence: TGCAGTGCTAGTTTACCCCAGGGCACCTACGAGCAGTACTTC.